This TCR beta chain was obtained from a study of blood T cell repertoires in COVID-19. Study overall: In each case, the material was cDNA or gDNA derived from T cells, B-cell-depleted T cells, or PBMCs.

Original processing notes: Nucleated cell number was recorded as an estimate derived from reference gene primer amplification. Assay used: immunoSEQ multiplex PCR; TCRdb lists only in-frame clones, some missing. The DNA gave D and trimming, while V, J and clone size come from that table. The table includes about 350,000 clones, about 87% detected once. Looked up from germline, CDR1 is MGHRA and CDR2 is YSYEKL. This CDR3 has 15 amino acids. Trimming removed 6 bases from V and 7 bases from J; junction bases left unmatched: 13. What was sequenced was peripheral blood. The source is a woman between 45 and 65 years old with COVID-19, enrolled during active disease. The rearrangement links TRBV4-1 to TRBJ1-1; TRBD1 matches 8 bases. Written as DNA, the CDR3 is TGCGCCAGCAGGGGCATCGGACAGGGTGTATATGAAGCTTTCTTT. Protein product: CASRGIGQGVYEAFF.